The entry that follows covers one T cell receptor beta chain sequence. The data were taken from a study of blood T cell repertoires in COVID-19. Adults between about 18 and 89 years of age took part from fewer than 30 US areas. Germline V gene data show CDR1 as MDHEN and CDR2 as SYDVKM. The CDR3 has 14 residues. The V gene end was trimmed by 4 bases and the J gene end by 8 bases; junction bases not matched to a gene: 5. Sequencing used immunoSEQ multiplex PCR; TCRdb keeps in-frame clones, though not all of them. The sample includes about 200,000 clones, about 88% of them seen just once. This TCR derives from a woman aged 40 to 49 in a cohort exposed to, infected with or recovered from COVID-19 (not recorded which). The chain links TRBV28 to TRBJ2-1; TRBD2 matches 10 bases. The material sequenced was PBMCs or T cells enriched from blood (not recorded which). CDR3 in amino acids: CASSSSGRVYEQFF. The DNA for the CDR3 is TGTGCCAGCAGTTCCAGCGGGAGGGTATATGAGCAGTTCTTC. The entire variable domain, with the rest obtained from reference TRBV28 and TRBJ2-1, is as follows: DVKVTQSSRYLVKRTGEKVFLECVQDMDHENMFWYRQDPGLGLRLIYFSYDVKMKEKGDIPEGYSVSREKKERFSLILESASTNQTSMYLCASSSSGRVYEQFFGPGTRLTVL.